This T cell receptor (beta chain) was profiled in a study of regulatory T cells in long-lasting Graves disease. About the research overall: Those with persistent Graves' disease had received antithyroid drugs for over 5 years with positive TSH receptor antibodies.

This clonotype has just a few counts. Its antigen is still unknown. V dropped 5 bases and J dropped 0; count of bases not matched to a gene: 10. The CDR3 has 16 amino acids. CDR1 is SGHTA, CDR2 FQGNSA, per germline. General study results and limits: Relative to newly diagnosed Graves' patients, persistent ones had lower TCR diversity. Samples came from peripheral blood alone, without thyroid tissue.

Regarding time point: persistent/refractory GD, antithyroid drugs over 5 years with positive TRAb. RNA from PBMCs was the source of the TCR library. American Thyroid Association guidelines served as the basis for diagnosing Graves' disease. In building TCR beta libraries, iRepertoire HTBI primers were used together with Arm-PCR of CDR3 regions. TCRdb analysed the multiplex PCR reads with MiXCR anew, one entry per CDR3 protein. The top ten hold roughly 7.1% of the sample, which has 400,000 to 500,000 distinct CDR3 sequences, 20% to 25% seen once. Here the sequenced sample was peripheral blood mononuclear cells (PBMCs), taken when the disease was refractory, from a patient treated with antithyroid drugs. The sequence was obtained from a female donor with Graves disease. V gene TRBV7-2 combines with J gene TRBJ2-7; 7 nucleotides align to TRBD1. CDR3 loop: CASSPLSGQSSYEQYF. The CDR3 bases are TGTGCCAGCAGCCCATTATCGGGACAGAGCTCCTACGAGCAGTACTTC.